These 21 T cell receptor beta chains were all obtained from the same sample, sequenced in a study of blood T cell repertoires in COVID-19. Clones were sequenced by immunoSEQ multiplex PCR, and TCRdb holds only the in-frame ones, with some missing. The sample has about 530,000 clones; 70% to 90% are singletons. Sequenced sample: peripheral blood. The receptors stem from a woman aged 45-60 years with COVID-19, enrolled during active disease.

DNA of the CDR3: TGTGCCAGCAGTGAAGCCTTCAGGGCATCCCTCCACTTT. Translating gives CASSEAFRASLHF. This sequence joins TRBV6-1 and TRBJ1-6; weak D call: TRBD1 (5 bases). Germline V lookup: CDR1 MNHNS, CDR2 SASEGT. CDR3 length: 13 residues. V lost 0 bases to trimming and J lost 14 bases, with 11 bases between them.

This clone is a singleton in its sample. This chain connects TRBV4-1 to TRBJ1-4; 9 bases are shared with TRBD1. V lost 5 bases, J lost 8 bases, and 6 bases stayed unmatched. Germline V gene lookup returns CDR1 MGHRA and CDR2 YSYEKL. The CDR3 spans 14 residues. In DNA, the CDR3 is TGCGCCAGCAGCAAACAGGGGGCGGGAGAAAAACTGTTTTTT. It codes for CASSKQGAGEKLFF.

J is TRBJ1-2 and V is TRBV19; 9 bases align to TRBD1. The V gene's germline CDR1 is LNHDA and CDR2 SQIVND (reference sequence). Trimming took 6 bases from V and 8 from J; bases not matched to a gene: 10. There are 14 residues in the CDR3. CDR3 in amino acids: CASSITTGGRGYTF. In nucleotides, the CDR3 is TGTGCCAGTAGCATTACTACAGGGGGCCGCGGCTACACCTTC.

V usage is TRBV24-1 and J usage is TRBJ1-1; TRBD1 is a possible D gene (5 bases). The CDR3 consists of 13 residues. Germline V CDR1 and CDR2: KGHDR, SFDVKD. V was shortened by 7 bases and J by 2 bases, with 10 bases between the two germline ends. CDR3 amino acids: CATSGGRNTEAFF. CDR3 DNA: TGTGCCACCAGCGGGGGACGAAACACTGAAGCTTTCTTT.

This chain links TRBV19 with TRBJ1-1; maybe TRBD1 (6 bases). CDR1 and CDR2 from the germline V gene are LNHDA and SQIVND (reference sequence). The V gene lost 5 bases and the J gene lost 0 bases, with 10 bases spanning the gap. This CDR3 contains 14 residues. CDR3 protein: CASSFGQLNTEAFF. The CDR3 DNA sequence: TGTGCCAGTAGTTTCGGACAGCTGAACACTGAAGCTTTCTTT.

The chain recombines TRBV10-2 with TRBJ1-4; the D gene is possibly TRBD1 (6 bases). Trimming stripped 6 bases from V and 0 bases from J, with 14 bases between. This CDR3 has 16 amino acids. Per the germline V gene, CDR1 is WSHSY and CDR2 is SAAADI. The CDR3 nucleotides read TGCGCCAGCAGAGTACAGGGAAGTGCAACTAATGAAAAACTGTTTTTT. Translation gives CASRVQGSATNEKLFF.

A word on this clone: This CDR3 is also generated by other DNA sequences in the sample. This chain joins TRBV9 and TRBJ1-1, with no clear D. This CDR3 contains 13 residues. V was cut by 1 base and J by 1 base, with 5 bases left in between. Germline CDR1 is SGDLS and CDR2 is YYNGEE. The CDR3 nucleotides read TGTGCCAGCAGCGTAACGGGGAACACTGAAGCTTTCTTT. It translates to CASSVTGNTEAFF. Together with reference TRBV9 and TRBJ1-1, the CDR3 gives the full variable domain: DSGVTQTPKHLITATGQRVTLRCSPRSGDLSVYWYQQSLDQGLQFLIQYYNGEERAKGNILERFSAQQFPDLHSELNLSSLELGDSALYFCASSVTGNTEAFFGQGTRLTVV.

This chain connects TRBV3-1 (or the pseudogene TRBV3-2) to TRBJ1-1, with 10 bases lining up with TRBD1. The CDR3 runs 16 residues. V lost 4 bases, J lost 5 bases, and 10 bases stayed unmatched. Germline lookup yields CDR1 LGHDT and CDR2 YNNKEL (reference sequence). CDR3 amino acids: CASSPWTGGAMTEAFF. The CDR3 DNA follows: TGTGCCAGCAGCCCGTGGACAGGGGGGGCCATGACTGAAGCTTTCTTT.

This rearrangement joins TRBV5-6 to TRBJ2-5; 7 bases fit TRBD2. Germline CDR1 and CDR2: SGHDT and YYEEEE. V lost 7 bases to trimming and J lost 4 bases; unmatched junction nucleotides: 19. The length of the CDR3 is 17 residues. CDR3 residues: CASFSSHYGGTRETQYF. DNA for the CDR3: TGTGCCAGCTTTTCTTCCCATTACGGGGGGACCCGAGAGACCCAGTACTTC.

The chain employs TRBV25-1 and TRBJ2-4, with TRBD2 identical over 7 bases. CDR3 length equals 13 residues. V lost 6 bases, J lost 9 bases, and 8 bases stayed unmatched. Germline CDR1 and CDR2: MGHDK and SYGVNS. CDR3 region: CASRKGRDGIQYF. The CDR3 DNA follows: TGTGCCAGCAGGAAAGGGAGGGACGGCATTCAGTACTTC.

This clone appeared a few times. V is TRBV4-1 and J is TRBJ1-6, with unresolved D. Germline V gives CDR1 MGHRA, CDR2 YSYEKL. CDR3 length equals 16 residues. V lost 1 base and J 10 bases, leaving 17 bases between the germline ends. For the CDR3, the DNA is TGCGCCAGCAGCCAAGGGCGAGGAGGGATCGGATCACCCCTCCACTTT. Amino acids: CASSQGRGGIGSPLHF.

J is TRBJ1-5 and V is TRBV5-6, with 10 positions matching TRBD1. From germline, CDR1 is SGHDT and CDR2 YYEEEE. V shed 2 bases, J shed 7 bases, and the junction held 3 bases outside the gene matches. This CDR3 is 14 amino acids long. CDR3 sequence reads: CASSFATGGQPQHF. Written as DNA, the CDR3 is TGTGCCAGCAGCTTTGCGACAGGGGGCCAGCCCCAGCATTTT.

V gene TRBV6-5 combines with J gene TRBJ1-1; D unresolved. V lost 4 bases and J 7 bases, leaving 16 bases between the germline ends. The CDR3 totals 14 residues. Germline V CDR1 and CDR2: MNHEY, SVGAGI. CDR3 bases: TGTGCCAGCAGTTCCAGTAGGCGGGCGTTTGAAGCTTTCTTT. Translation: CASSSSRRAFEAFF.

This chain connects TRBV27 to TRBJ2-1; 7 bases line up with TRBD1. The V gene's germline CDR1 is MNHEY and CDR2 SMNVEV (reference sequence). The CDR3 runs to 17 residues. Germline trimming cut 5 bases from V and 0 bases from J; bases unmatched to any gene: 10. CDR3 nucleotides: TGTGCCAGCAGTACCCACGAACAGGGGAGCTCCTACAATGAGCAGTTCTTC. Encoded protein: CASSTHEQGSSYNEQFF.

The chain joins TRBV5-4 to TRBJ2-7; D possibly corresponds to TRBD2 (5 bases). The CDR3 length is 15 residues. CDR1 is SGHNT, CDR2 YYREEE, per germline (reference sequence). Deletions cut 0 bases from V and 3 bases from J, with 13 bases between. CDR3 region: CASSLGYQRDYEQYF. The CDR3 bases are TGTGCCAGCAGCTTGGGGTACCAACGGGACTACGAGCAGTACTTC.

The chain uses TRBV7-8 and TRBJ2-7; TRBD2 is a possible D gene (5 bases). This CDR3 has 14 amino acids. Germline CDR1 is SGHVS and CDR2 is FQNEAQ. V was clipped by 3 bases and J by 7 bases, with 16 bases between them. DNA of the CDR3: TGTGCCAGCAGCTTCTACCGGGGATCCGGGGAGCAGTACTTC. This encodes CASSFYRGSGEQYF.

V usage is TRBV6-1 and J usage is TRBJ1-6; D unclear. Trimming stripped 2 bases from V and 6 bases from J, with 11 bases between. From germline, CDR1 is MNHNS and CDR2 SASEGT. The CDR3 has 15 residues. In nucleotides, the CDR3 is TGTGCCAGCAGTGAACAGGAACTAGGTAATTCACCCCTCCACTTT. This gives the protein CASSEQELGNSPLHF.

This chain connects TRBV29-1 to TRBJ1-1; 8 bases are a match to TRBD1. This CDR3 is built from 16 residues. Trimming cost V 0 bases and J 1 base; bases outside gene matches: 7. CDR1 and CDR2 (germline): SQVTM, ANQGSEA. The CDR3 spells CSVEEGRDRRNTEAFF. The CDR3 DNA reads as TGCAGCGTTGAAGAAGGAAGGGACAGGAGGAACACTGAAGCTTTCTTT.

V gene TRBV11-1 combines with J gene TRBJ1-2; D possibly corresponds to TRBD1 (6 bases). Germline loops: CDR1 SGHAT, CDR2 FQDESV (reference sequence). Trimming removed 2 bases at V and 6 bases at J, with 19 bases between. The CDR3 covers 16 residues. This CDR3 reads CASSLRFVVPGDGYTF. Written as DNA, the CDR3 is TGTGCCAGCAGCTTAAGATTCGTCGTTCCAGGGGATGGCTACACCTTC.

This chain uses TRBV15 with TRBJ1-1, with a weak D call TRBD1 (5 bases). The germline CDR1 and CDR2 sequences are LNHNV and YYDKDF (reference sequence). This CDR3 region has 18 residues. Trimming shortened V by 0 bases and J by 1 base, and 18 bases separated the two germline ends. The CDR3 loop reads CATSRDRPGKVKNTEAFF. In DNA, the CDR3 is TGTGCCACCAGCAGAGATCGGCCAGGGAAAGTTAAGAACACTGAAGCTTTCTTT.

The chain joins TRBV24-1 to TRBJ1-2; D is undetermined. Between the trimmed V and J ends, which lost 1 base and 9 bases, there was a span of 8 bases. This CDR3 spans 12 amino acids. CDR1 KGHDR and CDR2 SFDVKD come from the germline V gene. CDR3 loop: CATSDFMGSYTF. The CDR3 coding sequence is TGTGCCACCAGTGATTTCATGGGCAGCTACACCTTC.